A single sample gave rise to the 25 T cell receptor beta chains below, sequenced in a study of cytomegalovirus exposure and HLA in healthy donors. Sequencing was performed with immunoSEQ multiplex PCR; in TCRdb, only in-frame clones are kept and a portion is missing. Here the sample spans about 160,000 clones, roughly 86% being singletons. The source material was PBMCs. The receptor set was obtained from a woman between 18 and 30 years old in good health and CMV-seropositive.

The chain uses TRBV4-2 and TRBJ2-3; TRBD2 matches 8 bases. The germline V gene has CDR1 LGHNA and CDR2 YNFKEQ. V lost 1 base to trimming and J lost 1 base; unmatched junction nucleotides: 10. This CDR3 comprises 18 residues. In DNA form, the CDR3 reads TGTGCCAGCAGCCAAGTTCGTCCGGGAGGGGGGGGCACAGATACGCAGTATTTT. Amino acids: CASSQVRPGGGGTDTQYF.

The V gene is TRBV18, the J gene TRBJ1-1; a possible D gene is TRBD1 (5 bases). The CDR3 is 16 residues long. Germline loops: CDR1 KGHSH, CDR2 LQKENI. V was shortened by 4 bases and J by 1 base, with 16 bases between the two germline ends. The CDR3: CASSQILGGGNTEAFF. The CDR3 coding sequence is TGTGCCAGCTCACAGATCCTCGGGGGGGGGAACACTGAAGCTTTCTTT.

The CDR3 loop reads CASSYSPGSYEQYF. CDR3 coding DNA: TGTGCCAGCAGTTACTCCCCAGGATCCTACGAGCAGTACTTC. V is TRBV6-5 and J is TRBJ2-7; D not certain. Trimming took off 0 bases at V and 1 base at J, with 7 bases between the two ends. CDR1 and CDR2 from the germline V gene are MNHEY and SVGAGI. CDR3 size: 14 residues.

The rearrangement uses TRBV19 and TRBJ1-2; no clear D. Germline V gene sequence: CDR1 LNHDA, CDR2 SQIVND (reference sequence). V was trimmed by 2 bases and J by 6 bases, leaving 7 bases between them. The CDR3 has 12 amino acids. The CDR3 region has the DNA TGTGCCAGTAGTATATTGGGAGATGGCTACACCTTC. As protein: CASSILGDGYTF.

V is TRBV6-1 and J is TRBJ1-5; D is perhaps TRBD1 (5 bases). Germline CDR1 MNHNS, CDR2 SASEGT. This CDR3 is built from 12 residues. V was trimmed by 6 bases and J by 7 bases, leaving 10 bases between them. The CDR3 DNA follows: TGTGCCAGCAGACAGGTAGGGCAGCCCCAGCATTTT. Its translation: CASRQVGQPQHF.

This clone was found once. The V and J genes are TRBV6-1 and TRBJ1-5; TRBD1 matches 9 bases. V dropped 6 bases and J dropped 4; count of bases not matched to a gene: 7. The CDR3 has 15 amino acids. Germline V gene lookup returns CDR1 MNHNS and CDR2 SASEGT. CDR3 in DNA: TGTGCCAGCAGCTTTGACGGGACAGGGAATCAGCCCCAGCATTTT. Amino acid sequence: CASSFDGTGNQPQHF.

V usage is TRBV11-3 and J usage is TRBJ2-4; D is perhaps TRBD1 (6 bases). The CDR3 spans 14 residues. The V gene lost 5 bases and the J gene lost 6 bases, with 14 bases spanning the gap. Germline V gene sequence: CDR1 SGHNT, CDR2 YENEEA. The CDR3 bases are TGTGCCAGCAGCCAAACAGGGTTGTTAAACATTCAGTACTTC. Protein sequence: CASSQTGLLNIQYF.

This chain links TRBV7-2 with TRBJ2-7; D gene ambiguous. The germline V gene has CDR1 SGHTA and CDR2 FQGNSA. This CDR3 is built from 13 residues. Deletions cut 1 base from V and 6 bases from J, with 10 bases between. CDR3 DNA: TGTGCCAGCAGCTTAGGTGCGGTCACCGAGCAGTACTTC. Its protein is CASSLGAVTEQYF.

This clone was detected only once. The chain couples TRBV5-6 to TRBJ2-3; maybe TRBD1 (5 bases). This CDR3 spans 15 amino acids. Germline loops: CDR1 SGHDT, CDR2 YYEEEE. V was cut by 4 bases and J by 1 base, with 13 bases left in between. CDR3 protein: CASSPDNQGTDTQYF. CDR3 sequence (DNA): TGTGCCAGCAGCCCGGACAATCAGGGCACAGATACGCAGTATTTT. Based on the CDR3 plus reference TRBV5-6 and TRBJ2-3, the full variable domain is DAGVTQSPTHLIKTRGQQVTLRCSPKSGHDTVSWYQQALGQGPQFIFQYYEEEERQRGNFPDRFSGHQFPNYSSELNVNALLLGDSALYLCASSPDNQGTDTQYFGPGTRLTVL.

This clone showed up just once. CDR3 DNA sequence: TGTGCCAGCAGTATGGGGACTCTTACCTACGAGCAGTACTTC. This gives the protein CASSMGTLTYEQYF. J is TRBJ2-7 and V is TRBV28, with a weak D call TRBD2 (6 bases). Looked up from germline, CDR1 is MDHEN and CDR2 is SYDVKM. Trimming left V 5 bases short and J 2 bases short, with 13 bases between. The CDR3 runs to 14 residues.

The chain is built from TRBV5-8 and TRBJ1-2; D not resolved. Trimming pared 3 bases from V and 2 bases from J, leaving 8 bases between. This CDR3 contains 13 residues. Germline V gives CDR1 SGHTS, CDR2 YDEGEE. The CDR3 region is CASSSGRNYGYTF. In DNA form, the CDR3 reads TGTGCCAGCAGCTCCGGCAGGAACTATGGCTACACCTTC.

CDR3 region: CASSPQGAQNYGYTF. CDR3 in DNA: TGTGCCAGCTCACCGCAGGGGGCCCAAAACTATGGCTACACCTTC. The chain employs TRBV18 and TRBJ1-2, with 8 bases lining up with TRBD1. V gave up 3 bases and J gave up 2 bases; unmatched junction bases: 5. Germline CDR1 KGHSH, CDR2 LQKENI. The CDR3 spans 15 residues.

This sequence joins TRBV5-1 and TRBJ1-1, with 7 bases fitting TRBD1. The ends lost 0 bases at V and 4 bases at J; junction bases unmatched: 6. Looked up from germline, CDR1 is SGHRS and CDR2 is YFSETQ. CDR3 length: 15 amino acids. CDR3 coding DNA: TGCGCCAGCAGCTTGGGCAGGGGGTTTGGCACTGAAGCTTTCTTT. This encodes CASSLGRGFGTEAFF.

The rearrangement links TRBV5-1 to TRBJ1-4, with D tentatively TRBD1 (5 bases). Germline lookup yields CDR1 SGHRS and CDR2 YFSETQ. CDR3 length: 14 amino acids. Trimming pared 2 bases from V and 6 bases from J, leaving 11 bases between. The CDR3: CASSFPGVHEKLFF. The DNA of the CDR3 is TGCGCCAGCAGCTTCCCGGGGGTACATGAAAAACTGTTTTTT. The full variable domain, in which reference TRBV5-1 and TRBJ1-4 provide the parts outside the CDR3, is KAGVTQTPRYLIKTRGQQVTLSCSPISGHRSVSWYQQTPGQGLQFLFEYFSETQRNKGNFPGRFSGRQFSNSRSEMNVSTLELGDSALYLCASSFPGVHEKLFFGSGTQLSVL.

V usage is TRBV29-1 and J usage is TRBJ1-1; 7 bases fit TRBD1. CDR3 length: 13 residues. CDR1 and CDR2 (germline): SQVTM, ANQGSEA. The V and J ends lost 6 bases and 6 bases, in that order; junction bases with no gene match: 10. CDR3 coding DNA: TGCAGCGTGGGACCGGACAGGTCACCTGAAGCTTTCTTT. Translating it yields CSVGPDRSPEAFF.

The chain employs TRBV30 and TRBJ1-2; 7 bases map to TRBD1. The CDR3 totals 14 residues. Trimming took 1 base from V and 0 from J; bases not matched to a gene: 2. Germline lookup yields CDR1 GTSNPN and CDR2 SVGIG (reference sequence). CDR3 amino acids: CAWSAGTANYGYTF. The CDR3 bases are TGTGCCTGGAGTGCTGGGACAGCTAACTATGGCTACACCTTC.

The chain has TRBV5-4 and TRBJ2-2; the D gene is possibly TRBD2 (6 bases). V lost 6 bases to trimming and J lost 6 bases, with 15 bases between them. Germline loops: CDR1 SGHNT, CDR2 YYREEE (reference sequence). This CDR3 spans 14 amino acids. The CDR3, as DNA: TGTGCCAGCAAGAGAACGGGGGAGTCCGGGGAGCTGTTTTTT. As protein: CASKRTGESGELFF.

This rearrangement joins TRBV30 to TRBJ1-1; D is ambiguous. The germline V gene encodes CDR1 GTSNPN and CDR2 SVGIG (reference sequence). V was trimmed by 5 bases and J by 11 bases, leaving 21 bases between them. This CDR3 is 13 amino acids long. The CDR3 DNA is TGTGCCTGGGAGAGCGGGGTTTCTGAATTCGCTTTCTTT. It specifies CAWESGVSEFAFF.

The chain couples TRBV19 to TRBJ2-2; TRBD1 matches 8 bases. The CDR3 has 15 residues. V was clipped by 2 bases and J by 6 bases; unmatched bases: 5. In germline, CDR1 is LNHDA, CDR2 SQIVND (reference sequence). The chain's CDR3 is CASSIWTGLPGELFF. The DNA of the CDR3 is TGTGCCAGTAGTATATGGACAGGGCTTCCCGGGGAGCTGTTTTTT.

This sequence joins TRBV19 and TRBJ1-2; 8 positions match TRBD1. This CDR3 spans 16 amino acids. Germline V gene lookup returns CDR1 LNHDA and CDR2 SQIVND (reference sequence). V dropped 4 bases and J dropped 7; count of bases not matched to a gene: 14. CDR3 bases: TGTGCCAGTAGTACGACAGGGGTCTCGTCTAAGTTTGGCTACACCTTC. It codes for CASSTTGVSSKFGYTF.

The CDR3 region has the DNA TGTGCCAGCAGTGTCGGGACAGGGTACAACTATGGCTACACCTTC. It translates to CASSVGTGYNYGYTF. The chain links TRBV11-2 to TRBJ1-2; TRBD1 matches 9 bases. This CDR3 has 15 amino acids. In germline, CDR1 is SGHAT, CDR2 FQNNGV. Losses at the gene ends were 6 bases for V and 2 bases for J; bases not matched to a gene: 7.

The rearrangement links TRBV7-2 to TRBJ2-1; TRBD2 aligns across 8 bases. Germline CDR1 is SGHTA and CDR2 is FQGNSA. Trimming cost V 5 bases and J 6 bases; bases outside gene matches: 9. This CDR3 region has 15 residues. CDR3 sequence: CASSPFSGSSNEQFF. CDR3 bases: TGTGCCAGCAGCCCCTTCAGCGGGAGTAGCAATGAGCAGTTCTTC.

The chain recombines TRBV7-9 with TRBJ2-1, with D maybe TRBD1 (7 bases). V dropped 4 bases and J dropped 4 bases, with 20 bases sitting between them. CDR1 is SEHNR, CDR2 FQNEAQ, per germline (reference sequence). This CDR3 region has 17 residues. The CDR3 DNA reads TGTGCCAGCAGCTCTACCCCGCGGGACAGACTTTACAATGAGCAGTTCTTC. This translates into CASSSTPRDRLYNEQFF.

The chain has TRBV28 and TRBJ2-7; 9 bases agree with TRBD1. J lost 5 bases, V lost 6 bases, and 11 bases had no gene match. The CDR3 sequence is 15 residues long. Germline values: CDR1 MDHEN, CDR2 SYDVKM. This CDR3 reads CASRTPGTGRNEQYF. The CDR3 nucleotides read TGTGCCAGCAGAACTCCCGGGACAGGGCGTAACGAGCAGTACTTC.

The chain employs TRBV25-1 and TRBJ2-6, with 10 bases that match TRBD1. CDR1 and CDR2 (germline): MGHDK, SYGVNS. The CDR3 sequence is 16 residues long. The junction had 7 bases not matched to a gene; V was cut back by 11 bases and J by 0 bases. CDR3 amino acids: CAGPGQGSSGANVLTF. CDR3 nucleotide sequence: TGTGCCGGTCCGGGACAGGGGAGCTCTGGGGCCAACGTCCTGACTTTC.